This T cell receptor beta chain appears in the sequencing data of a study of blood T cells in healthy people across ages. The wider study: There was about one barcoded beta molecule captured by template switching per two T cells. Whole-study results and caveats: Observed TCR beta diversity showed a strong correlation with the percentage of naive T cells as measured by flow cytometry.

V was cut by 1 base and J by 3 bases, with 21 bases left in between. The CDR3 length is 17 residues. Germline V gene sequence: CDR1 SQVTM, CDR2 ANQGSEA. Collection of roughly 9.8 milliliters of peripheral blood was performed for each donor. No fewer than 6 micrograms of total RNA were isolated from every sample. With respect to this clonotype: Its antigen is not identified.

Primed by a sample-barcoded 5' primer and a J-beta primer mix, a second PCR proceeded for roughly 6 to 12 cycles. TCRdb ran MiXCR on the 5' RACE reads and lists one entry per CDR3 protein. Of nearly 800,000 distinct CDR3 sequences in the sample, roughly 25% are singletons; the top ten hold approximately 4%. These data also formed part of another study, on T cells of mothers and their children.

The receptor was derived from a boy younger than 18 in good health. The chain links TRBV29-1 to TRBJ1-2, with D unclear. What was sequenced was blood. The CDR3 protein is CSVEGRQRPERYYGYTF. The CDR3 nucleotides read TGCAGCGTTGAAGGGCGGCAGAGGCCAGAACGGTACTATGGCTACACCTTC.